These 9 T cell receptor beta chains came from one sample sequenced in a study of blood T cell repertoires in COVID-19. Profiled with immunoSEQ multiplex PCR; TCRdb holds only in-frame clones, not every one. The sample has about 200,000 clones, 75% to 85% seen once; the top ten hold 9.5% to 15%. Sequencing was performed on peripheral blood. These receptors were collected from a human donor in a cohort sampled during active COVID-19.

The chain uses TRBV19 and TRBJ2-3; 11 nucleotides align to TRBD1. The CDR3 totals 17 residues. After removal of 4 bases from V and 3 bases from J, the junction contained 9 bases not matched to a gene. The germline CDR1 and CDR2 sequences are LNHDA and SQIVND (reference sequence). The DNA for the CDR3 is TGTGCCAGTAGTAAGAGGGGACAGGGGGTCGGAACAGATACGCAGTATTTT. Its translation: CASSKRGQGVGTDTQYF.

CDR3 nucleotides: TGTGCCAGCAGTTTAGACAGGGTGGATTATGGCTACACCTTC. This encodes CASSLDRVDYGYTF. J is TRBJ1-2 and V is TRBV28, with 7 nucleotides matching TRBD1. The CDR3 runs 14 residues. The germline V gene encodes CDR1 MDHEN and CDR2 SYDVKM. V gave up 2 bases and J gave up 5 bases; unmatched junction bases: 5.

The chain links TRBV5-1 to TRBJ2-5; 12 positions agree with TRBD2. J gave up 3 bases and V 4 bases, and 4 bases lay outside the gene matches. CDR1 and CDR2 from the germline V gene are SGHRS and YFSETQ. There are 15 residues in the CDR3. The DNA for the CDR3 is TGCGCCAGCAGCCCGAGACTAGCGGGAGAAGAGACCCAGTACTTC. Its translation: CASSPRLAGEETQYF.

V is TRBV9 and J is TRBJ2-5; 15 nucleotides agree with TRBD2. Germline lookup yields CDR1 SGDLS and CDR2 YYNGEE. The CDR3 has 17 residues. After removal of 3 bases from V and 5 bases from J, the junction contained 8 bases not matched to a gene. DNA for the CDR3: TGTGCCAGCAGCGCCCCGGGACTAGCGGGGGGCGATGAGACCCAGTACTTC. As protein: CASSAPGLAGGDETQYF.

V is TRBV28 and J is TRBJ2-6, with 9 bases aligning to TRBD1. Per the germline V gene, CDR1 is MDHEN and CDR2 is SYDVKM. The CDR3 has 14 amino acids. CDR3 loop: CGTGGESGANVLTF. The DNA of the CDR3 is TGTGGCACAGGGGGCGAATCTGGGGCCAACGTCCTGACTTTC.

The chain has TRBV28 and TRBJ1-4; 11 nucleotides align to TRBD1. Germline CDR1 MDHEN, CDR2 SYDVKM. V dropped 6 bases and J dropped 4; count of bases not matched to a gene: 13. The CDR3 runs 18 residues. The CDR3 nucleotides are TGTGCCAGCAGCCGACGGACAGGGGGCCGGCTGGATAATGAAAAACTGTTTTTT. Its translation: CASSRRTGGRLDNEKLFF.

The rearrangement uses TRBV29-1 and TRBJ2-2; weak D call: TRBD1 (7 bases). Trimming pared 7 bases from V and 3 bases from J, leaving 21 bases between. Germline V gives CDR1 SQVTM, CDR2 ANQGSEA. CDR3 size: 16 residues. CDR3 sequence (DNA): TGCAGCGCTAGACAGGGAGCATCGGGGGACACCGGGGAGCTGTTTTTT. This sequence encodes CSARQGASGDTGELFF.

The V call is TRBV3-1 (or the pseudogene TRBV3-2), the J call TRBJ1-1; 7 positions agree with TRBD1. J was trimmed by 1 base and V by 4 bases; bases with no gene match: 6. This CDR3 is 15 amino acids long. The germline V gene encodes CDR1 LGHDT and CDR2 YNNKEL (reference sequence). This CDR3 is CASSPTGVSNTEAFF. The CDR3 DNA reads as TGTGCCAGCAGCCCCACAGGGGTCTCGAACACTGAAGCTTTCTTT.

The chain combines TRBV19 with TRBJ2-7, with TRBD1 identical over 7 bases. CDR1 is LNHDA, CDR2 SQIVND, per germline (reference sequence). Germline trimming cut 5 bases from V and 8 bases from J; bases unmatched to any gene: 6. The CDR3 spans 12 residues. The CDR3 is CASSPRQGKQYF. The CDR3, as DNA: TGTGCCAGTAGTCCAAGACAGGGTAAGCAGTACTTC.